A selection of T cell receptor beta chains follows, all from one sample in a study of identical twins. MiXCR, applied by TCRdb to the 5' RACE reads, yields one record per CDR3 protein. Among roughly 720,000 distinct CDR3 sequences listed, 15% to 20% were seen once. In addition, the sample was reused for a study of T cells expressing NK-cell markers.

The material sequenced was PBMCs. Source of these receptors: a young woman in good health. The CDR3 runs from the conserved cysteine through the conserved F or W. Each record gives: CDR3 protein, CDR3 DNA, V gene, J gene, D gene, clone size. The D gene is left open where the match is weak. Some rows mark clone size as missing; the rest say once, few, many or name a class of expanded clone.

CDR3: CASSYSEAGWGQFF
DNA: TGTGCCAGCAGTTACTCGGAAGCGGGATGGGGGCAGTTCTTC
V: TRBV6-2/TRBV6-3
J: TRBJ2-1
D: TRBD2
size: few

CDR3: CASSLLRGAASYNEQFF
DNA: TGTGCCAGCAGCTTATTAAGGGGAGCGGCTTCCTACAATGAGCAGTTCTTC
V: TRBV7-2
J: TRBJ2-1
D: NA
size: NA

CDR3: CSAPGRERGGYTF
DNA: TGCAGTGCTCCCGGACGGGAGAGGGGTGGCTACACCTTC
V: TRBV20-1
J: TRBJ1-2
D: NA
size: NA

CDR3: CASSSRGMGGDTQYF
DNA: TGTGCCAGCAGTTCGCGGGGGATGGGGGGAGATACGCAGTATTTT
V: TRBV27
J: TRBJ2-3
D: TRBD2
size: NA

CDR3: CASSFAGGNQPQHF
DNA: TGCGCCAGCAGCTTCGCCGGAGGCAATCAGCCCCAGCATTTT
V: TRBV5-1
J: TRBJ1-5
D: NA
size: few

CDR3: CSANGPGGWTQYF
DNA: TGCAGTGCTAATGGGCCCGGGGGGTGGACCCAGTACTTC
V: TRBV20-1
J: TRBJ2-5
D: TRBD2
size: few

CDR3: CSARDGQGPYEQYF
DNA: TGCAGTGCTAGAGATGGTCAGGGCCCCTACGAGCAGTACTTC
V: TRBV20-1
J: TRBJ2-7
D: NA
size: NA

CDR3: CASSLARVETQYF
DNA: TGTGCCAGCAGCTTAGCTCGCGTGGAGACCCAGTACTTC
V: TRBV7-2
J: TRBJ2-5
D: NA
size: NA

CDR3: CASSLSQGFDEAFF
DNA: TGTGCCAGCAGTTTATCTCAGGGTTTCGATGAAGCTTTCTTT
V: TRBV27
J: TRBJ1-1
D: NA
size: NA

CDR3: CASSLWGRTEAFF
DNA: TGTGCCAGCAGTTTATGGGGGCGCACTGAAGCTTTCTTT
V: TRBV12-3/TRBV12-4
J: TRBJ1-1
D: NA
size: few

CDR3: CSARPGLAVTDTQYF
DNA: TGCAGTGCGCGTCCGGGACTAGCGGTAACAGATACGCAGTATTTT
V: TRBV20-1
J: TRBJ2-3
D: TRBD2
size: NA

CDR3: CASSLFSGRGGETQYF
DNA: TGTGCCAGCAGCTTGTTTAGCGGAAGAGGAGGTGAGACCCAGTACTTC
V: TRBV7-2
J: TRBJ2-5
D: NA
size: few

CDR3: CSVEDQVEGTGGPEAFF
DNA: TGCAGCGTTGAAGATCAGGTTGAGGGGACAGGGGGCCCTGAAGCTTTCTTT
V: TRBV29-1
J: TRBJ1-1
D: TRBD1
size: NA

CDR3: CASSSVGPHEQYF
DNA: TGTGCCAGCAGTAGCGTAGGGCCCCACGAGCAGTACTTC
V: TRBV7-8
J: TRBJ2-7
D: NA
size: NA

CDR3: CAIAGLDRGTDTQYF
DNA: TGTGCCATCGCGGGACTAGATAGGGGTACAGATACGCAGTATTTT
V: TRBV10-3
J: TRBJ2-3
D: TRBD2
size: few

CDR3: CASSFGDRGQGGYTF
DNA: TGTGCCAGCAGTTTCGGCGACAGGGGGCAGGGAGGCTACACCTTC
V: TRBV28
J: TRBJ1-2
D: TRBD1
size: NA

CDR3: CASSLMGDQPQHF
DNA: TGCGCCAGCAGCTTGATGGGTGATCAGCCCCAGCATTTT
V: TRBV5-1
J: TRBJ1-5
D: NA
size: few

CDR3: CASSLETGGLKTEAFF
DNA: TGTGCCAGCAGCTTGGAAACAGGGGGCTTGAAGACTGAAGCTTTCTTT
V: TRBV5-5
J: TRBJ1-1
D: TRBD1
size: NA

CDR3: CASSVRGGDTQYF
DNA: TGTGCCAGCAGCGTAAGAGGAGGAGATACGCAGTATTTT
V: TRBV9
J: TRBJ2-3
D: NA
size: NA

CDR3: CASSVDRTGLRAFF
DNA: TGTGCCAGCAGCGTAGATAGGACAGGCCTTAGGGCTTTCTTT
V: TRBV9
J: TRBJ1-1
D: TRBD1
size: NA

CDR3: CASSPRRLAGVNEQFF
DNA: TGTGCCAGCAGCCCCCGGAGACTAGCGGGAGTGAATGAGCAGTTCTTC
V: TRBV6-1
J: TRBJ2-1
D: TRBD2
size: NA

CDR3: CASIPERGSNQPQHF
DNA: TGTGCCAGCATCCCGGAAAGGGGAAGCAATCAGCCCCAGCATTTT
V: TRBV6-1
J: TRBJ1-5
D: NA
size: many

CDR3: CASSFQGWANEKLFF
DNA: TGTGCCAGCAGCTTCCAGGGGTGGGCTAATGAAAAACTGTTTTTT
V: TRBV7-9
J: TRBJ1-4
D: NA
size: NA

CDR3: CASSLVTENNEQFF
DNA: TGTGCCAGCAGCCTCGTGACAGAAAACAATGAGCAGTTCTTC
V: TRBV3-1
J: TRBJ2-1
D: NA
size: few

CDR3: CASSPYDKGTGELFF
DNA: TGTGCCAGCAGCCCCTACGATAAGGGAACCGGGGAGCTGTTTTTT
V: TRBV5-5
J: TRBJ2-2
D: NA
size: few

CDR3: CASSVAGGGVYEQYF
DNA: TGTGCCAGCAGCGTAGCTGGAGGGGGGGTTTACGAGCAGTACTTC
V: TRBV9
J: TRBJ2-7
D: NA
size: NA

CDR3: CASSHSRLAGGETVYNEQFF
DNA: TGTGCCAGCAGCCATAGCAGACTAGCGGGAGGCGAAACCGTATACAATGAGCAGTTCTTC
V: TRBV11-1
J: TRBJ2-1
D: TRBD2
size: NA

CDR3: CATQGAYTGELFF
DNA: TGTGCCACCCAGGGGGCTTACACCGGGGAGCTGTTTTTT
V: TRBV24-1
J: TRBJ2-2
D: TRBD1
size: NA

CDR3: CASRRSGNGETQYF
DNA: TGTGCCAGCAGGCGTTCGGGAAACGGGGAGACCCAGTACTTC
V: TRBV12-3/TRBV12-4
J: TRBJ2-5
D: NA
size: NA

CDR3: CASSYENQPQHF
DNA: TGTGCCAGCAGTTATGAGAATCAGCCCCAGCATTTT
V: TRBV12-3/TRBV12-4
J: TRBJ1-5
D: NA
size: many

CDR3: CASSLDGNTGELFF
DNA: TGCGCCAGCAGCTTGGACGGGAACACCGGGGAGCTGTTTTTT
V: TRBV5-1
J: TRBJ2-2
D: NA
size: many

CDR3: CASSYTSGRANEQFF
DNA: TGTGCCAGCAGTTACACTAGCGGGAGGGCCAATGAGCAGTTCTTC
V: TRBV6-5
J: TRBJ2-1
D: TRBD2
size: few

CDR3: CASSPIGGDTEAFF
DNA: TGTGCCAGCAGCCCCATCGGGGGGGACACTGAAGCTTTCTTT
V: TRBV16
J: TRBJ1-1
D: NA
size: NA

CDR3: CASSGGGGDAFYEQYF
DNA: TGTGCCAGCAGTGGAGGAGGGGGCGACGCCTTCTACGAGCAGTACTTC
V: TRBV6-1
J: TRBJ2-7
D: NA
size: few

CDR3: CSTQERVNTGELFF
DNA: TGCAGCACACAGGAAAGGGTGAACACCGGGGAGCTGTTTTTT
V: TRBV29-1
J: TRBJ2-2
D: NA
size: NA

CDR3: CASSLVIFLEGLAYNEQFF
DNA: TGTGCCAGCAGCTTAGTGATATTTTTGGAGGGACTAGCATACAATGAGCAGTTCTTC
V: TRBV11-1
J: TRBJ2-1
D: TRBD2
size: NA

CDR3: CSGTESNTGELFF
DNA: TGCAGCGGGACGGAGTCGAACACCGGGGAGCTGTTTTTT
V: TRBV20-1
J: TRBJ2-2
D: NA
size: few

CDR3: CSAEVPGQLARSEAFF
DNA: TGCAGTGCCGAAGTCCCGGGACAGTTAGCTCGCAGTGAAGCTTTCTTT
V: TRBV20-1
J: TRBJ1-1
D: TRBD1
size: NA

CDR3: CASSLFAGSSYNEQFF
DNA: TGTGCCAGCAGCTTATTTGCCGGGAGCTCCTACAATGAGCAGTTCTTC
V: TRBV11-2
J: TRBJ2-1
D: NA
size: few

CDR3: CASSYARNTEAFF
DNA: TGTGCCAGCAGTTACGCAAGGAACACTGAAGCTTTCTTT
V: TRBV6-5
J: TRBJ1-1
D: NA
size: few

CDR3: CASSYGTGANYGYTF
DNA: TGTGCCAGCAGCTATGGGACAGGGGCCAACTATGGCTACACCTTC
V: TRBV3-1
J: TRBJ1-2
D: TRBD1
size: few

CDR3: CASSRLIRGGNSPLHF
DNA: TGTGCCAGCAGCCGTCTCATCAGGGGAGGTAATTCACCCCTCCACTTT
V: TRBV4-2
J: TRBJ1-6
D: NA
size: NA

CDR3: CASRNSGLGDPEQFF
DNA: TGTGCCAGCAGAAATAGCGGGCTGGGGGACCCTGAGCAGTTCTTC
V: TRBV6-1
J: TRBJ2-1
D: TRBD2
size: few

CDR3: CASSLLESGLTYEQYF
DNA: TGTGCCAGCTCACTCCTGGAAAGCGGTTTAACGTACGAGCAGTACTTC
V: TRBV18
J: TRBJ2-7
D: NA
size: few

CDR3: CASSYSIRGSENIQYF
DNA: TGTGCCAGCAGTTACTCGATTCGAGGTAGCGAAAACATTCAGTACTTC
V: TRBV6-2/TRBV6-3
J: TRBJ2-4
D: NA
size: NA

CDR3: CSARGLEYEQYF
DNA: TGCAGTGCTAGGGGACTAGAGTACGAGCAGTACTTC
V: TRBV20-1
J: TRBJ2-7
D: TRBD2
size: few

CDR3: CASSFTGGSRPSYEQYF
DNA: TGTGCCAGCAGCTTCACAGGGGGCTCGAGACCATCATACGAGCAGTACTTC
V: TRBV7-2
J: TRBJ2-7
D: TRBD1
size: few

CDR3: CASSPRSTSYEQYF
DNA: TGCGCCAGCAGCCCGCGGTCTACCTCCTACGAGCAGTACTTC
V: TRBV5-1
J: TRBJ2-7
D: NA
size: NA

CDR3: CAISGQNLRTGELFF
DNA: TGTGCCATCAGTGGGCAAAACCTTCGCACCGGGGAGCTGTTTTTT
V: TRBV10-3
J: TRBJ2-2
D: NA
size: NA

CDR3: CSALRGRAKNIQYF
DNA: TGCAGTGCGCTCCGGGGGAGAGCCAAAAACATTCAGTACTTC
V: TRBV20-1
J: TRBJ2-4
D: NA
size: few